The sequence of this T cell receptor beta chain was determined in a study of shared clonotypes between healthy human individuals. Study-wide findings and caveats: Non-shared clonotypes displayed generation probabilities falling below those of clonotypes present in all four donors. Naive CD4 clonotypes were shared across a few donors at 4% to 5%.

Turning to this clone: Its antigen is not known.

The CDR3 runs 18 residues. Germline CDR1 SGDLS, CDR2 YYNGEE. Trimming took 4 bases from V and 1 from J, leaving 23 bases between them. The table came from immunoSEQ multiplex PCR; TCRdb's copy has only in-frame clones and leaves some out. The sample holds a few million clones, over 85% seen once. Sequencing was done on a sample of naive CD4+ T cells from PBMCs. Noted subset: CD45RA+ positively selected. This TCR was recovered from a young man in good health. Some clones in this sample may be carry-over from other donors' samples. J is TRBJ1-1 and V is TRBV9; possible D gene TRBD1, 6 bases. The chain's CDR3 is CASSTMPGQNRGNTEAFF. CDR3 in DNA: TGTGCCAGCAGCACAATGCCGGGACAAAATAGGGGGAACACTGAAGCTTTCTTT.